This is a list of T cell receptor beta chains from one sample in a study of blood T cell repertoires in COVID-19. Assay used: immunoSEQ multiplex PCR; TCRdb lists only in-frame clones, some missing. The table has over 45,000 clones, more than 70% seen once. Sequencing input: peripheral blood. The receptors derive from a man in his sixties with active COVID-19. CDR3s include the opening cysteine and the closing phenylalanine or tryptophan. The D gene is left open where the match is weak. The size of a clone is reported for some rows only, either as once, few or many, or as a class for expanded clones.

CDR3nt: TGTGCCAGCAGTTTAGTGAGGGGCAGGGGACACGAGCAGTACTTC; CDR3aa: CASSLVRGRGHEQYF; abundance: -; d_gene: -; v_gene: TRBV27; j_gene: TRBJ2-7
CDR3nt: TGCGCCAGCACCCCGCTAGGAAACTATGGCTACACCTTC; CDR3aa: CASTPLGNYGYTF; abundance: -; d_gene: -; v_gene: TRBV5-1; j_gene: TRBJ1-2
CDR3nt: TGTGCCAGCAGTTCCAGGGGGCAAGGGACCTCCTACGAGCAGTACTTC; CDR3aa: CASSSRGQGTSYEQYF; abundance: -; d_gene: TRBD1; v_gene: TRBV6-5; j_gene: TRBJ2-7
CDR3nt: TGCACCAGCAGCCCAGGACTAGCGGGATTTTCCCACCGGGGAGCTGTTTTT; CDR3aa: CTSSPGLAGFSHRGAVF; abundance: -; d_gene: -; v_gene: TRBV1; j_gene: TRBJ2-2
CDR3nt: TGTGCCAGCAGCCAGGGACAGATCAAACTCTATGGCTACACCTTC; CDR3aa: CASSQGQIKLYGYTF; abundance: few; d_gene: TRBD1; v_gene: TRBV4-2; j_gene: TRBJ1-2
CDR3nt: TGTGCCAGCTCACCATCACAGAGGAACACTGAAGCTTTCTTT; CDR3aa: CASSPSQRNTEAFF; abundance: -; d_gene: -; v_gene: TRBV18; j_gene: TRBJ1-1
CDR3nt: TGTGCCAGCAGTGAATTTTTCCGGGAAGAGACCCAGTACTTC; CDR3aa: CASSEFFREETQYF; abundance: -; d_gene: -; v_gene: TRBV25-1; j_gene: TRBJ2-5
CDR3nt: TGTGCCAGCAGCCGTAGCGGGAGGGAGCAGTTCTTC; CDR3aa: CASSRSGREQFF; abundance: -; d_gene: TRBD2; v_gene: TRBV27; j_gene: TRBJ2-1
CDR3nt: TGTGCCAGCAGTATTGAGCTATTCACAGATACGCAGTATTTT; CDR3aa: CASSIELFTDTQYF; abundance: -; d_gene: -; v_gene: TRBV2; j_gene: TRBJ2-3
CDR3nt: TGTGCCAGCAGCTTCCGACAGGGGCATACGCAGTATTTT; CDR3aa: CASSFRQGHTQYF; abundance: -; d_gene: TRBD1; v_gene: TRBV5-6; j_gene: TRBJ2-3
CDR3nt: TGTGCCAGTAGTAAAGGACTAGCGGGAACTCAGGAGACCCAGTACTTC; CDR3aa: CASSKGLAGTQETQYF; abundance: -; d_gene: TRBD2; v_gene: TRBV19; j_gene: TRBJ2-5
CDR3nt: TGTGCCAGCAGACAGGGAAATGGCTACACCTTC; CDR3aa: CASRQGNGYTF; abundance: -; d_gene: -; v_gene: TRBV12-3/TRBV12-4; j_gene: TRBJ1-2
CDR3nt: TGTGCCAGCTCACCACGGGGCAGGCAAGAGACCCAGTACTTC; CDR3aa: CASSPRGRQETQYF; abundance: -; d_gene: -; v_gene: TRBV18; j_gene: TRBJ2-5
CDR3nt: TGTGCCAGCAGCGTGGGGCAGATAACCCAAGAGACCCAGTACTTC; CDR3aa: CASSVGQITQETQYF; abundance: -; d_gene: -; v_gene: TRBV9; j_gene: TRBJ2-5
CDR3nt: TGCGCCAGCAGCCAAGAGTGGAGGGGCGGCTACACCTTC; CDR3aa: CASSQEWRGGYTF; abundance: -; d_gene: -; v_gene: TRBV4-1; j_gene: TRBJ1-2
CDR3nt: TGTGCCAGCAGTTCCGGAGTAGCGGGCTCCGAGCAGTTCTTC; CDR3aa: CASSSGVAGSEQFF; abundance: -; d_gene: TRBD2; v_gene: TRBV6-5; j_gene: TRBJ2-1
CDR3nt: TGTGCCAGCAGCCCGTATAGCGGGAGGCGAAAAGAGACCCAGTACTTC; CDR3aa: CASSPYSGRRKETQYF; abundance: -; d_gene: TRBD2; v_gene: TRBV3-1/TRBV3-2; j_gene: TRBJ2-5
CDR3nt: TGCGCCAGCACCTCTCTAGTGGAGCAGTCCTACAATGAGCAGTTCTTC; CDR3aa: CASTSLVEQSYNEQFF; abundance: few; d_gene: -; v_gene: TRBV4-1; j_gene: TRBJ2-1
CDR3nt: TGTGCCAGCAGTCGACAGGGAAGGGACTATGGCTACACCTTC; CDR3aa: CASSRQGRDYGYTF; abundance: -; d_gene: TRBD1; v_gene: TRBV6-2/TRBV6-3; j_gene: TRBJ1-2
CDR3nt: TGCGCCAGCAGTGTCGGGACAGGGAGGAACGAGCAGTACTTC; CDR3aa: CASSVGTGRNEQYF; abundance: -; d_gene: TRBD1; v_gene: TRBV10-1; j_gene: TRBJ2-7
CDR3nt: TGTGCTAGTGGTTTACAGGGGGTAGAAGGCTACACCTTC; CDR3aa: CASGLQGVEGYTF; abundance: once; d_gene: TRBD1; v_gene: TRBV12-5; j_gene: TRBJ1-2
CDR3nt: TGTGCCAGCAGCCCTAGCGGGAGAAGCACCGGGGAGCTGTTTTTT; CDR3aa: CASSPSGRSTGELFF; abundance: once; d_gene: TRBD2; v_gene: TRBV7-9; j_gene: TRBJ2-2
CDR3nt: TGTGCCAGCAGTTCACCCTCAGGGGGGAGCACTGAAGCTTTCTTT; CDR3aa: CASSSPSGGSTEAFF; abundance: -; d_gene: TRBD1; v_gene: TRBV28; j_gene: TRBJ1-1
CDR3nt: TGCAGCGTTGATTTTCGCGGGGAGCTGTTTTTT; CDR3aa: CSVDFRGELFF; abundance: -; d_gene: -; v_gene: TRBV29-1; j_gene: TRBJ2-2
CDR3nt: TGTGCCAGCAGCGTCACAGGGACTAGCGGGACGGAGACCCAGTACTTC; CDR3aa: CASSVTGTSGTETQYF; abundance: -; d_gene: TRBD2; v_gene: TRBV9; j_gene: TRBJ2-5
CDR3nt: TGTGCCAGCAGCTCTGGGGGGGGGACTAGCTTCTACAATGAGCAGTTCTTC; CDR3aa: CASSSGGGTSFYNEQFF; abundance: -; d_gene: TRBD2; v_gene: TRBV7-2; j_gene: TRBJ2-1
CDR3nt: TGTGCCAGCAGCTTCGACTATGGCTACACCTTC; CDR3aa: CASSFDYGYTF; abundance: once; d_gene: -; v_gene: TRBV11-2; j_gene: TRBJ1-2
CDR3nt: TGTGCCAGCAGCCCGAGAGTCGGGACAGGGTTGTTTAGGCAGTACTTC; CDR3aa: CASSPRVGTGLFRQYF; abundance: few; d_gene: TRBD1; v_gene: TRBV11-1; j_gene: TRBJ2-7
CDR3nt: TGTGCCAGCAGCTCCCTAGCGGGAGATACGCAGTATTTT; CDR3aa: CASSSLAGDTQYF; abundance: -; d_gene: TRBD2; v_gene: TRBV3-1/TRBV3-2; j_gene: TRBJ2-3
CDR3nt: TGTGCCAGCAGTGTAGAGGGAACGCAGTATTTT; CDR3aa: CASSVEGTQYF; abundance: few; d_gene: -; v_gene: TRBV2; j_gene: TRBJ2-3
CDR3nt: TGTGCCAGCAGTTGGAACAGCTACAATGAGCAGTTCTTC; CDR3aa: CASSWNSYNEQFF; abundance: -; d_gene: -; v_gene: TRBV12-3/TRBV12-4; j_gene: TRBJ2-1
CDR3nt: TGCGCCAGCAGCCAGAGACTAGCGGGAGGCGACACCGGGGAGCTGTTTTTT; CDR3aa: CASSQRLAGGDTGELFF; abundance: few; d_gene: TRBD2; v_gene: TRBV4-1; j_gene: TRBJ2-2
CDR3nt: TGTGCCAGCAGTTTTGCGGGACAGAGTGGCTACACCTTC; CDR3aa: CASSFAGQSGYTF; abundance: -; d_gene: TRBD1; v_gene: TRBV27; j_gene: TRBJ1-2
CDR3nt: TGTGCCACCAGCTTTAGAACAGGTGCCTTATATTTT; CDR3aa: CATSFRTGALYF; abundance: once; d_gene: -; v_gene: TRBV15; j_gene: TRBJ1-3
CDR3nt: TGTGCCAGTAGCCGGAGGCCCGGGAGTAATGAAAAACTGTTTTTT; CDR3aa: CASSRRPGSNEKLFF; abundance: -; d_gene: -; v_gene: TRBV19; j_gene: TRBJ1-4
CDR3nt: TGCGCCAGCAGCCCAAGGACAGAAAATGGCTACACCTTC; CDR3aa: CASSPRTENGYTF; abundance: -; d_gene: -; v_gene: TRBV5-1; j_gene: TRBJ1-2
CDR3nt: TGTGCCATCAACCCCGGGACAGGGAATAGCAATCAGCCCCAGCATTTT; CDR3aa: CAINPGTGNSNQPQHF; abundance: few; d_gene: TRBD1; v_gene: TRBV28; j_gene: TRBJ1-5
CDR3nt: TGTGCCAGCAGCCTCAGAGCGGGATTAAAGGGATACAATGAGCAGTTCTTC; CDR3aa: CASSLRAGLKGYNEQFF; abundance: -; d_gene: TRBD2; v_gene: TRBV27; j_gene: TRBJ2-1
CDR3nt: TGTGCCAGCAGCTTAGCACAGGGGTCTTACAATGAGCAGTTCTTC; CDR3aa: CASSLAQGSYNEQFF; abundance: -; d_gene: TRBD1; v_gene: TRBV7-6; j_gene: TRBJ2-1
CDR3nt: TGTGCCAGCAGAGGGGGGAGGGTGGATGAGCAGTTCTTC; CDR3aa: CASRGGRVDEQFF; abundance: -; d_gene: -; v_gene: TRBV7-2; j_gene: TRBJ2-1
CDR3nt: TGTGCCAGCAGCGCGGGACTAGCGGCCTACAATGAGCAGTTCTTC; CDR3aa: CASSAGLAAYNEQFF; abundance: -; d_gene: TRBD2; v_gene: TRBV13; j_gene: TRBJ2-1
CDR3nt: TGTGCCAGCAGCCAAGATCGCGGGGGTATAAGCTCCTACGAGCAGTACTTC; CDR3aa: CASSQDRGGISSYEQYF; abundance: -; d_gene: TRBD2; v_gene: TRBV4-2; j_gene: TRBJ2-7
CDR3nt: TGTGCCAGCAGCTTGAAACTAGCGGGAGGCGCCACAGATACGCAGTATTTT; CDR3aa: CASSLKLAGGATDTQYF; abundance: few; d_gene: TRBD2; v_gene: TRBV5-4; j_gene: TRBJ2-3
CDR3nt: TGCGCCAGCAGTCAATCCCCCCCACGGTACGAGCAGTACTTC; CDR3aa: CASSQSPPRYEQYF; abundance: -; d_gene: -; v_gene: TRBV23-1; j_gene: TRBJ2-7
CDR3nt: TGTGCCAGCACCTTCACGTGGGGGAGGCAGCCTAGCACAGATACGCAGTATTTT; CDR3aa: CASTFTWGRQPSTDTQYF; abundance: -; d_gene: -; v_gene: TRBV28; j_gene: TRBJ2-3
CDR3nt: TGTGCCAGTAGTATAGATCGGACTTACTTCAATGAGCAGTTCTTC; CDR3aa: CASSIDRTYFNEQFF; abundance: -; d_gene: -; v_gene: TRBV19; j_gene: TRBJ2-1
CDR3nt: TGTGCCAGCAGGGACGGACAGCACTCCTACGAGCAGTACTTC; CDR3aa: CASRDGQHSYEQYF; abundance: -; d_gene: -; v_gene: TRBV6-6; j_gene: TRBJ2-7